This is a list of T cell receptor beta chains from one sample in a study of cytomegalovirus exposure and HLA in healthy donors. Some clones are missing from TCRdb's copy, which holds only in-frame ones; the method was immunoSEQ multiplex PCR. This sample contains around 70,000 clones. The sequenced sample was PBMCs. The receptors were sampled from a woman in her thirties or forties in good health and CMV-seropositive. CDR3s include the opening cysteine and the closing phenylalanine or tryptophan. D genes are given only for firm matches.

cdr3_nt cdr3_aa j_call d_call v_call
TGTGCCAGCAGCTTAAGACAGGGGTTAATGTACGAGCAGTACTTC CASSLRQGLMYEQYF TRBJ2-7 TRBD1 TRBV5-6
TGTGCCAGCAGTCTAAGACAGGTCGGAGCTTTCTTT CASSLRQVGAFF TRBJ1-1 . TRBV5-6
TGTGCCAGCAGTTACGTCTCGGGGTTCCAAGAGACCCAGTACTTC CASSYVSGFQETQYF TRBJ2-5 . TRBV6-5
TGTGCCAGCAGCTTAGGTAGGGGGTCCACTGAAGCTTTCTTT CASSLGRGSTEAFF TRBJ1-1 . TRBV11-1
TGTGCCACCTTACCGGGACAGGGGGCACACAACACTGAAGCTTTCTTT CATLPGQGAHNTEAFF TRBJ1-1 TRBD1 TRBV10-3
TGTGCCAGCAGTGACCCGGGACAGTTTTACACAGATACGCAGTATTTT CASSDPGQFYTDTQYF TRBJ2-3 TRBD1 TRBV6-1
TGTGCCAGTAGTATCCAATCCGACAGGCCCGAAGCTTTCTTT CASSIQSDRPEAFF TRBJ1-1 . TRBV19
TGTGCCAGCAGTTCGCAACTAGCGGGTGACCCTCAGCCGTACTACGAGCAGTACTTC CASSSQLAGDPQPYYEQYF TRBJ2-7 TRBD2 TRBV28
TGTGCCACCCACGCAGGGGCCCTAGCTAACTATGGCTACACCTTC CATHAGALANYGYTF TRBJ1-2 . TRBV28
TGTGCCAGCAGTTTATCCGGGACAGGAGACTATGGCTACACCTTC CASSLSGTGDYGYTF TRBJ1-2 TRBD1 TRBV27